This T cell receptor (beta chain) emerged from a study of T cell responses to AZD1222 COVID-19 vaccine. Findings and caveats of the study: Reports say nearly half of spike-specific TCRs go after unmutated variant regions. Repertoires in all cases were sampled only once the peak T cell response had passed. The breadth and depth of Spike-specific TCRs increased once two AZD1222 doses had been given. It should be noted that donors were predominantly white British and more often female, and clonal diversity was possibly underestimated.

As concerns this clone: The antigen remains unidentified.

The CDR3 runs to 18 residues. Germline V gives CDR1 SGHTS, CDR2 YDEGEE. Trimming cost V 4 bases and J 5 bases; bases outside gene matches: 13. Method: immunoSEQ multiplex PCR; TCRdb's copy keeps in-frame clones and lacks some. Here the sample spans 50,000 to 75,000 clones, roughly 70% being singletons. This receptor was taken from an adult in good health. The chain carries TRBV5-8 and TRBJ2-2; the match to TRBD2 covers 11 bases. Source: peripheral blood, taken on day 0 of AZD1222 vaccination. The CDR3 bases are TGTGCCAGCAGCCGCACTAGCGGGGGCGTTCTGGGGACCGGGGAGCTGTTTTTT. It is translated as CASSRTSGGVLGTGELFF.